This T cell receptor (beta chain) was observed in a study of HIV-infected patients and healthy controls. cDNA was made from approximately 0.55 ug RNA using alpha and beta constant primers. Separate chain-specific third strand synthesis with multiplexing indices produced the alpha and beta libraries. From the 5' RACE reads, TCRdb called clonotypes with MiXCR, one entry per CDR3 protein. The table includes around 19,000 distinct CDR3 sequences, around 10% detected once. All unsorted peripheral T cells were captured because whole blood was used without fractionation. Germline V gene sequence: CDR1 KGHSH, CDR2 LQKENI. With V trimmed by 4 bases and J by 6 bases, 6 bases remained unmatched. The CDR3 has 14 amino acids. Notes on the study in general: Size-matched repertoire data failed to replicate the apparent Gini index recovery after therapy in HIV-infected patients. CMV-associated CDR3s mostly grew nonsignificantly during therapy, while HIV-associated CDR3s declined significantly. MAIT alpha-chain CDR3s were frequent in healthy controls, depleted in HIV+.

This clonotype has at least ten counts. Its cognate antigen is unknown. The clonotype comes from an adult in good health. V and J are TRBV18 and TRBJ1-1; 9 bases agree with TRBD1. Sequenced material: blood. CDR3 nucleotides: TGTGCCAGCTCACTGGGACAGGGTTCGTCTGAAGCTTTCTTT. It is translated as CASSLGQGSSEAFF.